This T cell receptor (beta chain) was retrieved from a study of T-cell memory formation after mild COVID-19. Each CDR3 protein gets one entry after TCRdb re-called the 5' RACE reads with MiXCR. The sample lists roughly 100,000 distinct CDR3 sequences; over 15% were seen once. Germline CDR1 SEHNR, CDR2 FQNEAQ (reference sequence). V was clipped by 4 bases and J by 9 bases; unmatched bases: 3. This CDR3 has 12 residues. The TCR sequence derives from an adult woman who had mild COVID-19 (a few samples of this study predate the infection). Cell type and time point are not known. Sequencing used PBMCs or a T cell subset sorted from them (not recorded which). The chain carries TRBV7-9 and TRBJ2-1, with 7 nucleotides matching TRBD1. The CDR3 bases are TGTGCCAGCAGCTCACAGGGGTCTGAGCAGTTCTTC. Protein sequence: CASSSQGSEQFF.